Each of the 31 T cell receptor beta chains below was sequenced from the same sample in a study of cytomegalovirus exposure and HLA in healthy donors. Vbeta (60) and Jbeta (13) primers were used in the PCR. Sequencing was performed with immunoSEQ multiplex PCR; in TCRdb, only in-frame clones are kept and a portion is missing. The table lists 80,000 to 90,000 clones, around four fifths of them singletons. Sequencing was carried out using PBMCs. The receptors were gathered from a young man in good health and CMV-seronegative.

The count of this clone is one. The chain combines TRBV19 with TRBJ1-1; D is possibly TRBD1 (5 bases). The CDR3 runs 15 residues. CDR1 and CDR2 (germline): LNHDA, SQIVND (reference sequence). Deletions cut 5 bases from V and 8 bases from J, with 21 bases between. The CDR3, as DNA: TGTGCCAGTAGTCCCAACCTCCCTGACAGTTCAGAAGCTTTCTTT. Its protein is CASSPNLPDSSEAFF.

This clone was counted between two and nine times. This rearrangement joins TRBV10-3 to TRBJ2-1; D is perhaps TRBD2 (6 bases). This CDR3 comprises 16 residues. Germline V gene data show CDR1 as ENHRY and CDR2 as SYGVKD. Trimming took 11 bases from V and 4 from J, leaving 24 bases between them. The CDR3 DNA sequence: TGTGCCTCTGGTGGGGCCTTAGGAGGGGAATACAATGAGCAGTTCTTC. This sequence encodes CASGGALGGEYNEQFF.

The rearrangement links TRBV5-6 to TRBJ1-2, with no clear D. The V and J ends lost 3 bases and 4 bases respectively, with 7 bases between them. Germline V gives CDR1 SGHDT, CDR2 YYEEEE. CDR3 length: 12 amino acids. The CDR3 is CASSWEFYGYTF. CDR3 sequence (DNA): TGTGCCAGCAGCTGGGAGTTCTATGGCTACACCTTC.

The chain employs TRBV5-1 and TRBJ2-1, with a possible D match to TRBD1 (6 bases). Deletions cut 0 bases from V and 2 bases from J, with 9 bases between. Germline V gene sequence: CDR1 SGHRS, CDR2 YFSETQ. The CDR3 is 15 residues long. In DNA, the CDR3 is TGCGCCAGCAGCTTGGAGGGGACACCCTACAATGAGCAGTTCTTC. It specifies CASSLEGTPYNEQFF. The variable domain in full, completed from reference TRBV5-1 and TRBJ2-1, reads KAGVTQTPRYLIKTRGQQVTLSCSPISGHRSVSWYQQTPGQGLQFLFEYFSETQRNKGNFPGRFSGRQFSNSRSEMNVSTLELGDSALYLCASSLEGTPYNEQFFGPGTRLTVL.

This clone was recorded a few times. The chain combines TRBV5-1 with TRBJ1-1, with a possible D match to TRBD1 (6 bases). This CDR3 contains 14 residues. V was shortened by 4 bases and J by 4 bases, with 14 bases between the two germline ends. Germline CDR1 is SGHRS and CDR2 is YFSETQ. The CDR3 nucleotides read TGCGCCAGCAGCGCAACCCAGGGGATCACTGAAGCTTTCTTT. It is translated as CASSATQGITEAFF.

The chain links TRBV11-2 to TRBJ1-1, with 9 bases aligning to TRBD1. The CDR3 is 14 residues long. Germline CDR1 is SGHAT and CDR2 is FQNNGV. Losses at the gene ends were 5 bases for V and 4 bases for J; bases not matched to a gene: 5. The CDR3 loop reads CASSTTGGRTEAFF. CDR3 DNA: TGTGCCAGCAGCACGACAGGGGGGCGCACTGAAGCTTTCTTT.

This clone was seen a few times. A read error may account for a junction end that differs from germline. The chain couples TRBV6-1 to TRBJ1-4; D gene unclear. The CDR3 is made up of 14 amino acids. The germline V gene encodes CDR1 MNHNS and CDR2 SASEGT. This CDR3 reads CASREGSANEKLFF. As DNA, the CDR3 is TGTGCCAGCAGGGAAGGGTCGGCTAATGAAAAACTGTTTTTT.

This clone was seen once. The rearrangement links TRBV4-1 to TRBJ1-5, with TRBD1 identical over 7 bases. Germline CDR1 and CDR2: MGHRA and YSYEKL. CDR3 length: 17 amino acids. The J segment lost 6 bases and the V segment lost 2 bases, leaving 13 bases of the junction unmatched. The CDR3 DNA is TGCGCCAGCAGCCAACTCGCCAACAGGGGAGATCCTCAGCCCCAGCATTTT. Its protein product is CASSQLANRGDPQPQHF.

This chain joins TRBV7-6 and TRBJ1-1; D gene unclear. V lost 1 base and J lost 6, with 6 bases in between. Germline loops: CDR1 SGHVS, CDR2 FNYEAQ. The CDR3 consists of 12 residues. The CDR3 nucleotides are TGTGCCAGCAGCTTAGGAGGATCTGAAGCTTTCTTT. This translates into CASSLGGSEAFF.

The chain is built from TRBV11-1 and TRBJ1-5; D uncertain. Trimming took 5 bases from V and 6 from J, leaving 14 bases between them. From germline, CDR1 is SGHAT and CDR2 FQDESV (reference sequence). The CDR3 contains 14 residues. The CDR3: CASSQAGNRQPQHF. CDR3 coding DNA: TGTGCCAGCAGCCAAGCGGGGAACCGTCAGCCCCAGCATTTT.

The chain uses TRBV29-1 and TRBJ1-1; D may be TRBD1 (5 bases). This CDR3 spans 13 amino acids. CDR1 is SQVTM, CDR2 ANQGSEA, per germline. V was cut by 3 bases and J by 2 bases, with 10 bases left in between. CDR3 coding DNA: TGCAGCGTTGAGGTGACAGAAAACACTGAAGCTTTCTTT. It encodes CSVEVTENTEAFF.

The chain's CDR3 is CASSKDNVNTEAFF. DNA of the CDR3: TGTGCCAGCAGCAAGGACAACGTGAACACTGAAGCTTTCTTT. This chain joins TRBV5-6 and TRBJ1-1; D might be TRBD1 (5 bases). The germline V gene has CDR1 SGHDT and CDR2 YYEEEE. The CDR3 is made up of 14 amino acids. Trimming took 4 bases from V and 0 from J, leaving 10 bases between them.

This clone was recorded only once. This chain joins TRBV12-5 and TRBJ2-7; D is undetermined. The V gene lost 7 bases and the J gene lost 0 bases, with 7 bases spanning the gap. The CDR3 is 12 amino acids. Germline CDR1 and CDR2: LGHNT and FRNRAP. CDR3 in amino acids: CASAHTSYEQYF. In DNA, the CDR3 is TGTGCTAGTGCCCACACCTCCTACGAGCAGTACTTC.

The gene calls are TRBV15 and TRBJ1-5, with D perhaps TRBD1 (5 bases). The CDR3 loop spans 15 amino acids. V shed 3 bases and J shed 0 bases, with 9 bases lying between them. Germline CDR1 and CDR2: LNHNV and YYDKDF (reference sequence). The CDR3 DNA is TGTGCCACCAGCAGGGGGGGGTATAGCAATCAGCCCCAGCATTTT. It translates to CATSRGGYSNQPQHF.

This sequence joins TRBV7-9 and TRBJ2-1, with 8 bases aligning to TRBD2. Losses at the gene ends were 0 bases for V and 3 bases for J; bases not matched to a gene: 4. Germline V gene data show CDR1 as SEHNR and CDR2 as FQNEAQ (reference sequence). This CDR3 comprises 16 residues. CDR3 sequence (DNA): TGTGCCAGCAGCTTAGCCGGGGGGGCCTTCTACAATGAGCAGTTCTTC. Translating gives CASSLAGGAFYNEQFF.

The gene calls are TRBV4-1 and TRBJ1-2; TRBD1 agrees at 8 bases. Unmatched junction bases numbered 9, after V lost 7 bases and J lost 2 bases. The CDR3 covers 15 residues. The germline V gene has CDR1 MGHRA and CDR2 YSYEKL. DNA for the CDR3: TGCGCCAGCAAGGAAGCAGGGGGCGAAAACTATGGCTACACCTTC. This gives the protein CASKEAGGENYGYTF.

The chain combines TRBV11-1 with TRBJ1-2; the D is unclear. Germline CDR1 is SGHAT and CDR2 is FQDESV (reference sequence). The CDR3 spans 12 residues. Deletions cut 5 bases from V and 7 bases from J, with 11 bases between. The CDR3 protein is CASSLGTGGYTF. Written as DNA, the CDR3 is TGTGCCAGCAGCCTAGGTACGGGTGGCTACACCTTC.

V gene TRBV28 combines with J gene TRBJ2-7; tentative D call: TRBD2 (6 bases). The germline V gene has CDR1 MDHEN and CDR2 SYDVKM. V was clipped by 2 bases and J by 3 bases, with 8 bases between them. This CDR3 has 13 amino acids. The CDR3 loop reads CASSLAGYYEQYF. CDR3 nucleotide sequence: TGTGCCAGCAGTTTAGCGGGGTACTACGAGCAGTACTTC.

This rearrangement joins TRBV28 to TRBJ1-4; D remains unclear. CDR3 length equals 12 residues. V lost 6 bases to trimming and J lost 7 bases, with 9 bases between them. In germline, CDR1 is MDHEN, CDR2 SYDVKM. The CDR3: CASRFTREKLFF. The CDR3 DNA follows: TGTGCCAGCAGATTCACTCGTGAAAAACTGTTTTTT.

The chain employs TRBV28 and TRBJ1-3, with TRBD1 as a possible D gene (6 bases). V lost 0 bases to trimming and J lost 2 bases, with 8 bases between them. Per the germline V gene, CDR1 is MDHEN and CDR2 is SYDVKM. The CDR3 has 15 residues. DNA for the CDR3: TGTGCCAGCAGTTTATGGAAGGGGGCTGGAAACACCATATATTTT. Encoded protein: CASSLWKGAGNTIYF.

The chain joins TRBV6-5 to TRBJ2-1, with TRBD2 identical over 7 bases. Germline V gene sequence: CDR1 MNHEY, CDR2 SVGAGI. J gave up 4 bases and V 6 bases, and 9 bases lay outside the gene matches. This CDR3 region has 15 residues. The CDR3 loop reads CASSRVASGYNEQFF. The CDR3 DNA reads TGTGCCAGCAGCCGCGTAGCTAGCGGTTACAATGAGCAGTTCTTC.

The CDR3 loop is CAWIPWGRGDDEQYF. CDR3 in DNA: TGTGCCTGGATCCCTTGGGGCAGGGGGGACGACGAGCAGTACTTC. The rearrangement links TRBV30 to TRBJ2-7; TRBD1 might be the D (7 bases). Trimming removed 4 bases at V and 5 bases at J, with 21 bases between. Germline values: CDR1 GTSNPN, CDR2 SVGIG (reference sequence). CDR3 length equals 15 residues.

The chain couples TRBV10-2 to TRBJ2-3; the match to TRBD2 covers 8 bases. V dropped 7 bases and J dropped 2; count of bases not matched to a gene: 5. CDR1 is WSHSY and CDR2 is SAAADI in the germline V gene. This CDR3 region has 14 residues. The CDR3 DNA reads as TGCGCCAGCAAACGGGGGGGGGACACAGATACGCAGTATTTT. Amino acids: CASKRGGDTDTQYF.

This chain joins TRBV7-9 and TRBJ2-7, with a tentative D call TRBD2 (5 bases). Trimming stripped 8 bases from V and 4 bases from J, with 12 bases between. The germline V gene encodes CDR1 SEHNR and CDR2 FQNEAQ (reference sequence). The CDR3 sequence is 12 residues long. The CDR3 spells CASRGSLYEQYF. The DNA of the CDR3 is TGTGCCAGCCGAGGGTCCCTATACGAGCAGTACTTC.

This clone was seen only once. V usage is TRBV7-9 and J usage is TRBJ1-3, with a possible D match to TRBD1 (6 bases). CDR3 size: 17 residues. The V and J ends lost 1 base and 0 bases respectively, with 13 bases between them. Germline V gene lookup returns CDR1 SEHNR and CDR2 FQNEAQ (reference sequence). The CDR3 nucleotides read TGTGCCAGCAGCTTAGGGAGGACAGCCTACTCTGGAAACACCATATATTTT. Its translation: CASSLGRTAYSGNTIYF.

CDR3 sequence: CASSDSGRAANEQFF. CDR3 nucleotide sequence: TGTGCCAGCAGTGACTCTGGGAGGGCCGCCAATGAGCAGTTCTTC. This rearrangement joins TRBV6-4 to TRBJ2-1, with TRBD2 matching over 7 bases. The CDR3 contains 15 residues. Germline CDR1 reads MRHNA; CDR2 reads SNTAGT. With V trimmed by 0 bases and J by 6 bases, 5 bases remained unmatched.

CDR3 amino acids: CASSISPIGRGANTEAFF. CDR3 bases: TGTGCCAGTAGTATAAGCCCCATTGGCAGGGGCGCAAACACTGAAGCTTTCTTT. The genes are TRBV19 and TRBJ1-1, with a tentative D call TRBD1 (6 bases). Germline-derived CDR1 and CDR2 are LNHDA and SQIVND (reference sequence). Trimming shortened V by 2 bases and J by 2 bases, and 21 bases separated the two germline ends. CDR3 length: 18 residues.

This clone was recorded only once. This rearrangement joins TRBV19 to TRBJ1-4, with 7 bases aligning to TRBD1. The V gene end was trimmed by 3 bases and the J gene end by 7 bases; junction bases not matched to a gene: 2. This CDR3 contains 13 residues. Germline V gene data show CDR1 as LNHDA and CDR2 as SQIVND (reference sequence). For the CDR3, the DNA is TGTGCCAGTAGTATTAGGGGGCTTGAAAAACTGTTTTTT. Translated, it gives CASSIRGLEKLFF.

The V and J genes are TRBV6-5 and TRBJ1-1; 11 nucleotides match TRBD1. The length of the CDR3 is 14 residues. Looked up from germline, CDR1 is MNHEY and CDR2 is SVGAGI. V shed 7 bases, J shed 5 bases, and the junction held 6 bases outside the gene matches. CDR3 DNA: TGTGCCAGCACTCGGGACAGGGGGGAAACTGAAGCTTTCTTT. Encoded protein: CASTRDRGETEAFF.

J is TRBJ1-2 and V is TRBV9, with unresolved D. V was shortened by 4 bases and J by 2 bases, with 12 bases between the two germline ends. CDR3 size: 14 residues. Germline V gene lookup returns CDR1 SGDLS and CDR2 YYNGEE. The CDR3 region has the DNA TGTGCCAGCAGCCCAGCGAGGGCCAACTATGGCTACACCTTC. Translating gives CASSPARANYGYTF.

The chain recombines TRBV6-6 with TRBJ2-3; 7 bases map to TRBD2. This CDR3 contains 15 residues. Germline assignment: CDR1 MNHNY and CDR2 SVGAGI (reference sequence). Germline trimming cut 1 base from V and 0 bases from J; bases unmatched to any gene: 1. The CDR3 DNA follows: TGTGCCAGCAGTTACTTTAGCGGGAGCACAGATACGCAGTATTTT. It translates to CASSYFSGSTDTQYF.